Detailed here is one T cell receptor beta chain. The sample comes from a study of T cell changes during pregnancy in multiple sclerosis. Clones were sequenced by immunoSEQ multiplex PCR, and TCRdb holds only the in-frame ones, with some missing. The data hold under 130,000 clones, with around nine tenths observed a single time. The CDR3 has 13 residues. The ends were cut back, 6 bases at V and 13 bases at J, with 16 bases in the middle. The germline gives CDR1 SNHLY, CDR2 FYNNEI. The clonotype originates from a female donor with multiple sclerosis, enrolled in a pregnancy study. The sample in question was peripheral blood, obtained after pregnancy. The rearrangement links TRBV2 to TRBJ1-6, with D tentatively TRBD1 (6 bases). This chain's CDR3 is CASSQGLVSPLHF. The CDR3, as DNA: TGTGCCAGCAGCCAGGGGCTGGTCTCGCCCCTCCACTTT.